These T cell receptor beta chains were read from a single sample in a study of neurological immune-mediated disorders. Via MiXCR, TCRdb re-called the 5' RACE reads, giving one row per CDR3 protein. The repertoire holds 53,000 or so distinct CDR3 sequences, with 7% to 9% as singletons. The specimen was PBMCs. These receptors came from a middle-aged woman in good health. Both conserved end residues are part of each CDR3. Each record gives: V gene, J gene, CDR3 protein.

v_call: TRBV20-1
j_call: TRBJ2-1
cdr3_aa: CSASLYRDLGEQFF

v_call: TRBV20-1
j_call: TRBJ2-5
cdr3_aa: CSANSGGETQYF

v_call: TRBV7-8
j_call: TRBJ2-1
cdr3_aa: CASSLGVRYNEQFF

v_call: TRBV29-1
j_call: TRBJ2-5
cdr3_aa: CSVTGLAGVETQYF

v_call: TRBV12-3/TRBV12-4
j_call: TRBJ2-5
cdr3_aa: CASSERQGETQYF

v_call: TRBV12-3/TRBV12-4
j_call: TRBJ1-6
cdr3_aa: CASSERQGHSPLHF

v_call: TRBV7-2
j_call: TRBJ2-4
cdr3_aa: CASSQGYEKNIQYF

v_call: TRBV20-1
j_call: TRBJ2-6
cdr3_aa: CSARGTGLHGANVLTF

v_call: TRBV11-2
j_call: TRBJ2-3
cdr3_aa: CASSSYGRRVRGADTQYF

v_call: TRBV5-1
j_call: TRBJ2-1
cdr3_aa: CASSPGLAGLEQFF

v_call: TRBV25-1
j_call: TRBJ1-1
cdr3_aa: CASSGLMNTEAFF

v_call: TRBV7-3
j_call: TRBJ2-3
cdr3_aa: CASSPRGTSGGGTDTQYF

v_call: TRBV19
j_call: TRBJ2-5
cdr3_aa: CASSPFPGGTQYF

v_call: TRBV4-1
j_call: TRBJ1-4
cdr3_aa: CASSQDPDRPFEKLFF

v_call: TRBV5-1
j_call: TRBJ2-2
cdr3_aa: CASSLMNGELFF

v_call: TRBV18
j_call: TRBJ2-7
cdr3_aa: CASSPAGSYEQYF

v_call: TRBV5-5
j_call: TRBJ2-1
cdr3_aa: CASSYAPVRLAGDEQFF

v_call: TRBV4-3
j_call: TRBJ2-1
cdr3_aa: CASSPGQGGEQFF

v_call: TRBV5-4
j_call: TRBJ2-1
cdr3_aa: CASSLYGGSYNEQFF

v_call: TRBV6-6
j_call: TRBJ2-7
cdr3_aa: CASSYTSDEQYF

v_call: TRBV5-1
j_call: TRBJ2-5
cdr3_aa: CASSLGTGNQETQYF

v_call: TRBV27
j_call: TRBJ1-5
cdr3_aa: CASSPGAGPPNSNQPQHF

v_call: TRBV12-3/TRBV12-4
j_call: TRBJ2-2
cdr3_aa: CASSLSVSLSNTGELFF

v_call: TRBV7-2
j_call: TRBJ1-1
cdr3_aa: CASSSQGARTEAFF

v_call: TRBV18
j_call: TRBJ2-5
cdr3_aa: CASSSFTRETQYF

v_call: TRBV10-3
j_call: TRBJ2-5
cdr3_aa: CAISRGHVQETQYF

v_call: TRBV29-1
j_call: TRBJ1-1
cdr3_aa: CSVDPEVTEAFF

v_call: TRBV6-2/TRBV6-3
j_call: TRBJ2-3
cdr3_aa: CASSYSRDNPFTDTQYF

v_call: TRBV7-3
j_call: TRBJ2-2
cdr3_aa: CASSLTTGGVLRTGELFF

v_call: TRBV12-3/TRBV12-4
j_call: TRBJ2-3
cdr3_aa: CASSPRSALFTDTQYF

v_call: TRBV5-1
j_call: TRBJ2-2
cdr3_aa: CASSRRTSGNTGELFF

v_call: TRBV5-1
j_call: TRBJ2-7
cdr3_aa: CASSLGPSSDYEQYF

v_call: TRBV20-1
j_call: TRBJ2-3
cdr3_aa: CSASGRGGPLNTQYF

v_call: TRBV28
j_call: TRBJ2-7
cdr3_aa: CASSPTDWAGAYEQYF

v_call: TRBV5-1
j_call: TRBJ2-2
cdr3_aa: CASRWENTGELFF

v_call: TRBV4-1
j_call: TRBJ1-2
cdr3_aa: CASSQALTGYYGYTF

v_call: TRBV7-2
j_call: TRBJ2-4
cdr3_aa: CASSLDQKRIQYF

v_call: TRBV20-1
j_call: TRBJ1-1
cdr3_aa: CSARGGRGVDEAFF

v_call: TRBV7-9
j_call: TRBJ2-7
cdr3_aa: CASSFSRGGLHEQYF

v_call: TRBV2
j_call: TRBJ1-2
cdr3_aa: CASEGLGYGYTF

v_call: TRBV6-5
j_call: TRBJ2-7
cdr3_aa: CASSLNPSGRGYEQYF

v_call: TRBV7-9
j_call: TRBJ2-1
cdr3_aa: CASSLTGEGNEQFF

v_call: TRBV3-1
j_call: TRBJ2-5
cdr3_aa: CASSQGSRTYLSGRARETQYF

v_call: TRBV7-3
j_call: TRBJ2-2
cdr3_aa: CASSLDSHGELFF

v_call: TRBV5-1
j_call: TRBJ2-2
cdr3_aa: CASSLPSGRSTGELFF

v_call: TRBV6-2/TRBV6-3
j_call: TRBJ2-3
cdr3_aa: CASSYYRGGQDTQYF

v_call: TRBV5-1
j_call: TRBJ2-1
cdr3_aa: CASTHSSYNEQFF

v_call: TRBV7-2
j_call: TRBJ1-5
cdr3_aa: CASSWGTGINQPQHF

v_call: TRBV12-3/TRBV12-4
j_call: TRBJ2-1
cdr3_aa: CASSKTRDRGANEQFF

v_call: TRBV29-1
j_call: TRBJ2-5
cdr3_aa: CSADLEAEQETQYF

v_call: TRBV29-1
j_call: TRBJ2-7
cdr3_aa: CSVTPGTGSRGEQYF

v_call: TRBV20-1
j_call: TRBJ2-7
cdr3_aa: CSARIAGSFYEQYF

v_call: TRBV7-2
j_call: TRBJ2-1
cdr3_aa: CASSYEYSYNEQFF

v_call: TRBV30
j_call: TRBJ2-7
cdr3_aa: CAWTTVSSYEQYF

v_call: TRBV5-1
j_call: TRBJ2-5
cdr3_aa: CASSQGAGGQETQYF

v_call: TRBV5-1
j_call: TRBJ2-1
cdr3_aa: CASSWAPEGNEQFF

v_call: TRBV7-2
j_call: TRBJ1-1
cdr3_aa: CASSLALGGEGTEAFF

v_call: TRBV19
j_call: TRBJ2-1
cdr3_aa: CASSMDYSGAIVGNNEQFF

v_call: TRBV7-2
j_call: TRBJ1-5
cdr3_aa: CASSLRAGYSNQPQHF

v_call: TRBV12-3/TRBV12-4
j_call: TRBJ2-2
cdr3_aa: CASTPGTSGRGTTGELFF